This T cell receptor beta chain was recovered during a study of blood T cell repertoires in COVID-19. Looking at the study overall: Sample material is recorded as cDNA or gDNA derived from T cells, B-cell-depleted T cells, or PBMCs.

As processed by the authors: Estimates of nucleated cell counts were drawn from the amplification of reference gene primers. The table came from immunoSEQ multiplex PCR; TCRdb's copy has only in-frame clones and leaves some out. The DNA gave D and trimming, while V, J and clone size come from that table. Of some 190,000 clones listed, 86% are singletons. Germline CDR1 SGHAT, CDR2 FQNNGV. With 2 bases clipped from V and 1 base from J, the junction kept 0 bases outside the gene matches. This CDR3 has 14 residues. The study recruited people aged roughly 18 to 100 years across about two dozen US areas. Grouping used clinical history reported by participants in a survey and questionnaire. Only one count was recorded for this clone.

The sequencing input was PBMCs or T cells enriched from blood (not recorded which). This receptor was identified in a woman aged 35 to 49 in a cohort exposed to, infected with or recovered from COVID-19 (not recorded which). V gene TRBV11-2 combines with J gene TRBJ2-7, with 9 bases aligning to TRBD2. DNA for the CDR3: TGTGCCAGCAGCTTAAGCGGGAGGTCCTACGAGCAGTACTTC. Its protein product is CASSLSGRSYEQYF.